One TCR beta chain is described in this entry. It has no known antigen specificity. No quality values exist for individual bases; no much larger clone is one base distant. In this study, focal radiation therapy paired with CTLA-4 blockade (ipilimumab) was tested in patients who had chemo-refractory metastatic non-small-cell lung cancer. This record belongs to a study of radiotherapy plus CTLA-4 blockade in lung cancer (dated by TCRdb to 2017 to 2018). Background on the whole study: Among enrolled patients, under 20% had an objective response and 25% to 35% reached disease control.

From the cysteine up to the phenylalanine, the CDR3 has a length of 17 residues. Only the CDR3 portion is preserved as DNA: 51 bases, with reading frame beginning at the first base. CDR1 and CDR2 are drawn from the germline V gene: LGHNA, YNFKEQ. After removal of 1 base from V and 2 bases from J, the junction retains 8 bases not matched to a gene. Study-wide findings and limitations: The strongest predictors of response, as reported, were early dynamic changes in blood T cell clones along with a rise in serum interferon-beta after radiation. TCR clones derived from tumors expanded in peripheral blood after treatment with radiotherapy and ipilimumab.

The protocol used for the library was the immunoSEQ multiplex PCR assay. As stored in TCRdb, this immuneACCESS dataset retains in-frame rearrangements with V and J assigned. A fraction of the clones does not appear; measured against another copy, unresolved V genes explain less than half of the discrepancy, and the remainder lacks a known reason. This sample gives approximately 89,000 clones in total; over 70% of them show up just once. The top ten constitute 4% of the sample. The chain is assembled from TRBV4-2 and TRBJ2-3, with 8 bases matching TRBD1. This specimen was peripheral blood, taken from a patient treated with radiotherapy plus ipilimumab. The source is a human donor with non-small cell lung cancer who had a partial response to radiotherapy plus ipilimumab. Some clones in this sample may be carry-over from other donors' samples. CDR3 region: CASSQAAGQGNTDTQYF. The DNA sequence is TGTGCCAGCAGCCAAGCGGCAGGACAGGGTAACACAGATACGCAGTATTTT.